The 2 T cell receptor beta chains reported below all come from one sample, sequenced in a study of PD-1 blockade in classical Hodgkin lymphoma. Some clones are missing from TCRdb's copy, which holds only in-frame ones; the method was immunoSEQ multiplex PCR. The table includes about 20,000 clones, around 84% detected once. The sample's time point: cycle 4 day 1 (C4D1), after less than 7 weeks of nivolumab. In every patient, relapse followed autologous stem cell transplantation, while exposure to brentuximab vedotin differed. Thawed PBMCs underwent magnetic negative selection to obtain purified CD8+ T cells. The sequencing here drew on CD8+ T cells from blood, taken before the fourth cycle of nivolumab. Every receptor here comes from a human donor with classical Hodgkin lymphoma.

This rearrangement joins TRBV18 to TRBJ2-6, with a tentative D call TRBD1 (6 bases). In germline, CDR1 is KGHSH, CDR2 LQKENI. The CDR3 spans 19 residues. Trimming took off 2 bases at V and 0 bases at J, with 17 bases between the two ends. The CDR3 spells CASSPKWTALNSGANVLTF. In nucleotides, the CDR3 is TGTGCCAGCTCACCAAAATGGACAGCATTAAACTCTGGGGCCAACGTCCTGACTTTC.

The chain carries TRBV27 and TRBJ2-7; a possible D gene is TRBD2 (5 bases). Germline V CDR1 and CDR2: MNHEY, SMNVEV (reference sequence). V was clipped by 8 bases and J by 8 bases, with 22 bases between them. This CDR3 comprises 14 residues. The CDR3: CASGPILRGPKQYF. The CDR3 DNA reads as TGTGCCAGCGGCCCAATTCTAAGAGGGCCGAAGCAGTACTTC.